Shown below are 30 T cell receptor beta chains from a single sample sequenced in a study of blood T cells in healthy people across ages. A second roughly 6 to 12 cycle PCR used barcoded and J-beta primers. TCRdb redid the calling of the 5' RACE reads with MiXCR, one entry per CDR3 protein. Of fewer than 900,000 distinct CDR3 sequences in the sample, under 40% were seen once. The specimen was blood. These receptors were taken from a man aged 18 to 30 in good health.

Comments on this clonotype: This CDR3 fails to terminate in the conserved phenylalanine or tryptophan, so it likely reflects a read error. The chain couples TRBV29-1 to TRBJ1-2; D gene ambiguous. This CDR3 has 12 residues. V lost 3 bases and J 3 bases, leaving 8 bases between the germline ends. Germline lookup yields CDR1 SQVTM and CDR2 ANQGSEA. The CDR3, as DNA: TGCAGCGTTGAGGGCAGACACTATGGCTACACCTTG. It translates to CSVEGRHYGYTL.

J is TRBJ1-5 and V is TRBV6-6; no firm D call. V was pared by 3 bases and J by 0 bases, with 12 bases between. The CDR3 is made up of 16 amino acids. Germline assignment: CDR1 MNHNY and CDR2 SVGAGI (reference sequence). The CDR3 region has the DNA TGTGCCAGCAGTTATCAGAGCCAGGATAGCAATCAGCCCCAGCATTTT. Protein sequence: CASSYQSQDSNQPQHF.

This clonotype was counted a few times. The chain carries TRBV11-1 and TRBJ2-2, with D hard to call. The V gene lost 5 bases and the J gene lost 7 bases, with 14 bases spanning the gap. This CDR3 has 14 amino acids. Germline CDR1 and CDR2: SGHAT and FQDESV (reference sequence). Here the CDR3 DNA reads TGTGCCAGCAGCCTCGATCTCAGTAACGGGGAGCTGTTTTTT. Translation gives CASSLDLSNGELFF.

V is TRBV11-2 and J is TRBJ2-1, with a tentative D call TRBD1 (6 bases). The DNA end lines up better with TRBJ2-7; the J call may be wrong. The CDR3 has 16 amino acids. Germline CDR1 and CDR2: SGHAT and FQNNGV. In nucleotides, the CDR3 is TGTGCCAGCAGCCGAAAAACAGGGAGCTCCTACAATGAGCAGTACTTC. Translation gives CASSRKTGSSYNEQYF.

The chain uses TRBV10-3 and TRBJ2-5; the D call may be TRBD1 or TRBD2 (5 bases each). The J call may be mistaken, given a closer DNA end match to TRBJ2-7. There are 15 residues in the CDR3. Germline CDR1 and CDR2: ENHRY and SYGVKD. CDR3 bases: TGTGCCATCAGGGGAAGCCGGGACCGAGCCTACGAGCAGTACTTC. This gives the protein CAIRGSRDRAYEQYF.

This chain joins TRBV20-1 and TRBJ1-5; D is perhaps TRBD1 (6 bases). V gave up 6 bases and J gave up 4 bases, with 13 bases separating them. CDR1 is DFQATT and CDR2 is SNEGSKA in the germline V gene (reference sequence). CDR3 length: 13 amino acids. The CDR3 protein is CSAQRGINQPQHF. The CDR3 bases are TGCAGTGCGCAGAGGGGGATTAATCAGCCCCAGCATTTT.

The CDR3 DNA reads as TGTGCCAGCAGCCAAGCGGTGATCACCGGGGAGCTGTTTTTT. Translated, it gives CASSQAVITGELFF. The chain links TRBV7-2 to TRBJ2-2; D might be TRBD2 (5 bases). The CDR3 sequence is 14 residues long. Between the trimmed V and J ends, which lost 5 bases and 4 bases, there was a span of 11 bases. The V gene's germline CDR1 is SGHTA and CDR2 FQGNSA.

J is TRBJ2-3 and V is TRBV5-1, with 13 bases that match TRBD2. The V and J ends lost 0 bases and 3 bases, in that order; junction bases with no gene match: 19. Per the germline V gene, CDR1 is SGHRS and CDR2 is YFSETQ. The CDR3 contains 22 residues. CDR3 residues: CASSLEGPRTSGGLRVTDTQYF. CDR3 sequence (DNA): TGCGCCAGCAGCTTGGAGGGACCACGGACTAGCGGGGGCCTCCGTGTTACAGATACGCAGTATTTT.

The rearrangement uses TRBV20-1 and TRBJ1-5; TRBD1 might be the D (6 bases). CDR1 is DFQATT and CDR2 is SNEGSKA in the germline V gene (reference sequence). Trimming shortened V by 6 bases and J by 8 bases, and 20 bases separated the two germline ends. This CDR3 region has 14 residues. For the CDR3, the DNA is TGCAGTGCCCAGCCCCCGGACAGAAGCAAGCCCCAGCATTTT. Residues: CSAQPPDRSKPQHF.

This clonotype was seen more than once but under ten times. The chain employs TRBV4-2 and TRBJ1-2; D uncertain. CDR1 is LGHNA, CDR2 YNFKEQ, per germline. CDR3 length: 15 residues. V shed 3 bases and J shed 6 bases, with 17 bases lying between them. CDR3 protein: CASSHPPRAADGYTF. For the CDR3, the DNA is TGTGCCAGCAGCCACCCCCCGAGGGCCGCGGATGGCTACACCTTC.

The chain carries TRBV7-2 and TRBJ1-1; 8 bases map to TRBD1. V was pared by 1 base and J by 6 bases, with 7 bases of the junction left unmatched. The germline V gene has CDR1 SGHTA and CDR2 FQGNSA. The CDR3 totals 15 residues. The CDR3 region has the DNA TGTGCCAGCAGCTTAGGACGACAGGGGCGGGCTGAAGCTTTCTTT. Its translation is CASSLGRQGRAEAFF.

As for this clonotype: One end of the junction fails to match germline, which may point to a read error. This chain uses TRBV10-3 with TRBJ2-2; a possible D gene is TRBD1 (6 bases). The CDR3 has 12 amino acids. Germline-derived CDR1 and CDR2 are ENHRY and SYGVKD. CDR3 nucleotide sequence: TGTGCCACCAAACAGGGCGCCGGGGAGCCGTTTTTT. Translated, it gives CATKQGAGEPFF.

This clonotype was picked up a small number of times. The DNA for the CDR3 is TGTGCCAGTAGTATCGTCGACAGGGGCTACGAGCAGTACTTC. Protein product: CASSIVDRGYEQYF. The chain links TRBV19 to TRBJ2-7; TRBD1 agrees at 8 bases. Germline V lookup: CDR1 LNHDA, CDR2 SQIVND (reference sequence). The CDR3 is 14 amino acids. V shed 3 bases, J shed 3 bases, and the junction held 4 bases outside the gene matches.

J is TRBJ2-1 and V is TRBV10-3; 10 bases map to TRBD2. Germline lookup yields CDR1 ENHRY and CDR2 SYGVKD. Trimming removed 6 bases from V and 2 bases from J; junction bases left unmatched: 7. The CDR3 extends over 16 amino acids. The CDR3 nucleotides are TGTGCCATCAGGCACACTAGCGGGGAAGCCTACAATGAGCAGTTCTTC. Translating gives CAIRHTSGEAYNEQFF.

This sequence joins TRBV9 and TRBJ2-3; D may be TRBD2 (5 bases). The CDR3 length is 16 residues. Germline values: CDR1 SGDLS, CDR2 YYNGEE. V lost 3 bases and J 2 bases, leaving 16 bases between the germline ends. CDR3 sequence reads: CASSEEGLAATDTQYF. The CDR3 DNA reads TGTGCCAGCAGCGAGGAAGGGCTAGCCGCCACAGATACGCAGTATTTT.

V and J are TRBV12-3 or TRBV12-4 and TRBJ1-4; TRBD1 matches at 10 bases. This CDR3 is built from 14 residues. The trim removed 5 bases at V and 6 bases at J, leaving 3 bases unmatched. The CDR3 is CASSDRGHDEKLFF. The CDR3 DNA reads TGTGCCAGCAGTGACAGGGGGCACGATGAAAAACTGTTTTTT.

This clonotype appeared many times. The rearrangement uses TRBV14 and TRBJ2-1; weak D call: TRBD2 (5 bases). Per the germline V gene, CDR1 is SGHDN and CDR2 is FVKESK. The CDR3 is 15 amino acids. V dropped 2 bases and J dropped 2 bases, with 10 bases sitting between them. DNA of the CDR3: TGTGCCAGCAGCCAACGTCTAGCCGCCTACAATGAGCAGTTCTTC. It codes for CASSQRLAAYNEQFF. Using reference TRBV14 and TRBJ2-1 for the parts outside the CDR3, the full variable domain is EAGVTQFPSHSVIEKGQTVTLRCDPISGHDNLYWYRRVMGKEIKFLLHFVKESKQDESGMPNNRFLAERTGGTYSTLKVQPAELEDSGVYFCASSQRLAAYNEQFFGPGTRLTVL.

The chain links TRBV2 to TRBJ2-5, with 10 bases matching TRBD2. The CDR3 runs 16 residues. With 2 bases clipped from V and 5 bases from J, the junction kept 8 bases outside the gene matches. In germline, CDR1 is SNHLY, CDR2 FYNNEI. DNA for the CDR3: TGTGCCAGCAGTGAAATGCTAGCGGGGGTTAGTGAGACCCAGTACTTC. The encoded protein is CASSEMLAGVSETQYF.

For the CDR3, the DNA is TGCGCCAGCAGCTCGAAGGCCGGCCTGGGACAGGGAAATGAAAAACTGTTTTTT. It is translated as CASSSKAGLGQGNEKLFF. The chain employs TRBV5-1 and TRBJ1-4, with TRBD1 matching 9 bases. The CDR3 covers 18 residues. J lost 5 bases, V lost 3 bases, and 14 bases had no gene match. The germline CDR1 and CDR2 sequences are SGHRS and YFSETQ.

The CDR3 protein is CSVGEVNGELFF. In nucleotides, the CDR3 is TGCAGCGTTGGGGAGGTCAACGGGGAGCTGTTTTTT. This sequence joins TRBV29-1 and TRBJ2-2; maybe TRBD2 (6 bases). CDR1 is SQVTM and CDR2 is ANQGSEA in the germline V gene. With 4 bases removed from V and 7 bases from J, the gap between germline ends came to 10 bases. This CDR3 has 12 amino acids.

The chain links TRBV2 to TRBJ2-5; tentative D call: TRBD2 (5 bases). With 2 bases removed from V and 2 bases from J, the gap between germline ends came to 12 bases. There are 15 residues in the CDR3. Germline CDR1 reads SNHLY; CDR2 reads FYNNEI. CDR3: CASSEMSSRQETQYF. DNA for the CDR3: TGTGCCAGCAGTGAAATGTCTAGCAGACAAGAGACCCAGTACTTC.

The genes are TRBV5-1 and TRBJ2-7, with 11 bases identical to TRBD1. Per the germline V gene, CDR1 is SGHRS and CDR2 is YFSETQ. This CDR3 spans 20 amino acids. After removal of 3 bases from V and 7 bases from J, the junction contained 24 bases not matched to a gene. CDR3 DNA: TGCGCCAGCAGCTCTGACATCCGGGACAGGGGGACACAATTCTACAATGAGCAGTACTTC. Amino acids: CASSSDIRDRGTQFYNEQYF.

This clonotype has only a few counts. This chain joins TRBV7-2 and TRBJ1-5; 7 bases align to TRBD1. The CDR3 sequence is 17 residues long. Germline trimming cut 3 bases from V and 4 bases from J; bases unmatched to any gene: 12. Germline V gives CDR1 SGHTA, CDR2 FQGNSA. The CDR3 here is CASSLSPGQVSNQPQHF. The CDR3 DNA is TGTGCCAGCAGCTTGTCCCCCGGACAGGTATCGAATCAGCCCCAGCATTTT.

CDR3 loop: CASRKGTGISHNTQYF. The DNA of the CDR3 is TGTGCCAGCAGGAAAGGGACAGGGATTTCACACAATACGCAGTATTTT. The rearrangement joins TRBV5-6 to TRBJ2-3; 9 positions agree with TRBD1. This CDR3 region has 16 residues. After removal of 5 bases from V and 7 bases from J, the junction contained 14 bases not matched to a gene. Germline lookup yields CDR1 SGHDT and CDR2 YYEEEE.

This clonotype was observed a few times. This chain joins TRBV9 and TRBJ1-1, with TRBD1 matching over 7 bases. Per the germline V gene, CDR1 is SGDLS and CDR2 is YYNGEE. The CDR3 loop spans 14 amino acids. V lost 4 bases to trimming and J lost 2 bases; unmatched junction nucleotides: 5. CDR3 sequence: CASSRAGGNTEAFF. The CDR3 region has the DNA TGTGCCAGCAGCCGAGCAGGGGGTAACACTGAAGCTTTCTTT.

This clonotype was seen only a few times. The V call is TRBV4-3, the J call TRBJ2-5; the match to TRBD2 covers 10 bases. The trim removed 0 bases at V and 11 bases at J, leaving 15 bases unmatched. The CDR3 has 17 residues. Germline V gene sequence: CDR1 LGHNA, CDR2 YSLEER. CDR3 region: CASSQDRHSGGWNEQYF. CDR3 DNA: TGCGCCAGCAGCCAAGATAGACATAGCGGGGGGTGGAATGAGCAGTACTTC.

In its sample, this clonotype was seen a few times. The genes are TRBV7-2 and TRBJ2-3; D not certain. This CDR3 contains 16 residues. Trimming removed 1 base at V and 1 base at J, with 12 bases between. In germline, CDR1 is SGHTA, CDR2 FQGNSA. Here the CDR3 DNA reads TGTGCCAGCAGCTTAGGTTTAGGTCTGGGCACAGATACGCAGTATTTT. It codes for CASSLGLGLGTDTQYF.

This clonotype was observed many times. The rearrangement joins TRBV30 to TRBJ1-4; possibly TRBD1 for D (6 bases). Germline V gene data show CDR1 as GTSNPN and CDR2 as SVGIG (reference sequence). The V end lost 0 bases, the J end lost 8 bases, and 16 bases lay between the germline ends. This CDR3 is 15 amino acids long. This CDR3 reads CAWSVLGGGQEKLFF. The CDR3 DNA follows: TGTGCCTGGAGTGTACTTGGAGGGGGTCAGGAAAAACTGTTTTTT.

As for this clonotype: A much more abundant neighbour one base away suggests this may be a read error. DNA for the CDR3: TGTGCCAGCAGTTACTTGAGCACCTATGGCTACATCTTC. It specifies CASSYLSTYGYIF. The V call is TRBV6-6, the J call TRBJ1-2; D gene ambiguous. The CDR3 is made up of 13 amino acids. Germline lookup yields CDR1 MNHNY and CDR2 SVGAGI (reference sequence).

Concerning this clonotype itself: The DNA is left out, because the CDR3 cannot be placed on it with certainty; the CDR3 is given as TCRdb lists it. This chain joins TRBV5-1 and TRBJ2-1; the table's TRBD2 call for D was not verified on the DNA. Ends included, the CDR3 has 18 residues. CDR1 is SGHRS, CDR2 YFSETQ, per germline. CDR3 sequence reads: CASSFGTGITSGYNEQLF.